The 11 T cell receptor beta chains listed next were all sequenced from one sample in a study of tissue T cells after allogeneic stem cell transplantation. Time point specified: mouse harvest day 7 after allogeneic transplant. The graft held 10^6 splenic CD5+ T cells and 10^7 T-cell-depleted bone marrow cells. Using immunoSEQ multiplex PCR, the repertoire was profiled, and TCRdb retains in-frame clones only, with some absent. This sample has about 11,000 clones; around two fifths occur once, and the top ten carry 1.8%. The sequenced material came from skin. The receptors here all came from a female BALB/c mouse given C57BL/6 T cells with graft-versus-host disease after an allogeneic hematopoietic cell transplant.

A word on this clone: Gene and germline names: mouse. The read gets to within 1 residue of the CDR3 end, and the germline J gene fills in the rest. The chain joins TRBV26 to TRBJ1-1, with TRBD1 identical over 8 bases. This CDR3 has 15 residues. Germline CDR1 reads KGHPV; CDR2 reads FQNQEV (reference sequence). Trimming cost V 0 bases and J 5 bases; bases outside gene matches: 5. CDR3 residues: CASSLSRTGRTEVFF. The CDR3 DNA, read in part, is TGTGCCAGCAGTCTGTCTCGGACAGGGAGAACAGAAGTCTTC.

This clone has a single count. Mouse gene names and germline throughout. The CDR3 goes on 1 residue after the read ends, and that part is filled in from the germline J gene. V is TRBV2 and J is TRBJ2-5; TRBD2 matches at 8 bases. There are 15 residues in the CDR3. The J segment lost 2 bases and the V segment lost 0 bases, leaving 1 base of the junction unmatched. The germline V gene encodes CDR1 LGHNA and CDR2 YSYQKL. Incomplete CDR3 DNA: TGTGCCAGCAGCCAAGACTGGGGGGCCCAAGACACCCAGTAC. Translation gives CASSQDWGAQDTQY. The whole CDR3 reads CASSQDWGAQDTQYF.

This clone was picked up a small number of times. Gene and germline names: mouse. This CDR3 reads CASSLNGEDTQYF. Partial CDR3 DNA: TGTGCCAGCAGTCTGAACGGAGAAGACACCCAGTAC. The V call is TRBV26, the J call TRBJ2-5; D is unclear. The read gets to within 1 residue of the CDR3 end, and the germline J gene fills in the rest. Germline lookup yields CDR1 KGHPV and CDR2 FQNQEV (reference sequence). The CDR3 runs to 13 residues. Trimming pared 2 bases from V and 4 bases from J, leaving 7 bases between.

In regard to this clone: Mouse gene names and germline throughout. The read ends 1 residue shy of where the CDR3 ends; the end is completed using the germline J gene. This chain connects TRBV29 to TRBJ1-6; D unresolved. TRBJ1-6 carries the ORF label, with uncertain function. V gave up 2 bases and J gave up 0 bases, with 8 bases separating them. Germline V CDR1 and CDR2: MSHET, SYDVDS. The CDR3 sequence is 16 residues long. CDR3 bases read: TGTGCTAGCAGTTTAAGGGCGGATTCCTATAATTCGCCCCTCTAC. Its protein product is CASSLRADSYNSPLY. The CDR3 as a whole reads CASSLRADSYNSPLYF.

Turning to this clone: Gene labels here are mouse ones. The read ends 1 residue before the CDR3 terminus; that terminus is restored from the germline J gene. The chain recombines TRBV26 with TRBJ2-2; D possibly matches TRBD1 or TRBD2 (6 bases each). CDR1 and CDR2 from the germline V gene are KGHPV and FQNQEV (reference sequence). This CDR3 has 13 residues. The ends were cut back, 2 bases at V and 6 bases at J, with 7 bases in the middle. Incomplete CDR3 DNA: TGTGCCAGCAGTCTGGGGGGCTCCGGGCAGCTCTAC. Its translation: CASSLGGSGQLY. The CDR3, in full, reads CASSLGGSGQLYF.

This clone was seen only a few times. The gene symbols are mouse symbols. The CDR3 goes on 1 residue after the read ends, and that part is filled in from the germline J gene. The chain joins TRBV26 to TRBJ1-3; maybe TRBD1 (5 bases). CDR1 and CDR2 (germline): KGHPV, FQNQEV (reference sequence). The V end was cut by 3 bases, the J end by 4 bases, with 7 bases between. The CDR3 extends over 13 amino acids. The CDR3 is CASSLRAGNTLYF. The covered CDR3 bases are TGTGCCAGCAGTCTCAGGGCCGGAAATACGCTCTAT. Full variable domain (remainder filled in from reference TRBV26 and TRBJ1-3): NSKVIQTPRYLVKGQGQKAKMRCIPEKGHPVVFWYQQNKNNEFKFLINFQNQEVLQQIDMTEKRFSAECPSNSPCSLEIQSSEAGDSALYLCASSLRAGNTLYFGEGSRLIVV.

Comments on this clone: Genes here carry mouse names. The read ends 1 residue before the CDR3 terminus; that terminus is restored from the germline J gene. The V call is TRBV5, the J call TRBJ1-2; D not resolved. Per germline, CDR1 LGHNA and CDR2 YNLKQL (reference sequence). With 3 bases removed from V and 0 bases from J, the gap between germline ends came to 8 bases. This CDR3 has 14 amino acids. The sequenced CDR3 bases are TGTGCCAGCAGCCAGAGACCTGCAAACTCCGACTACACC. It is translated as CASSQRPANSDYT. The full-length CDR3 reads as CASSQRPANSDYTF.

For this clone: The genes and germline here are from mouse. The CDR3 DNA, read in part, is TGTGCCAGCAGTCCCAGGGGCCATGAACAGTAC. Translated, it gives CASSPRGHEQY. The full-length CDR3 reads as CASSPRGHEQYF. The chain carries TRBV26 and TRBJ2-7; a possible D gene is TRBD1 (6 bases). The read comes to an end 1 residue before the CDR3 does, leaving the germline J gene to fill in the end. The CDR3 runs to 12 residues. CDR1 is KGHPV, CDR2 FQNQEV, per germline (reference sequence). Trimming took 4 bases from V and 5 from J, leaving 9 bases between them.

Turning to this clone: Mouse germline and gene names are used. The CDR3 region is CASSDWGQGQDTQYF. The part of the CDR3 DNA that was read is TGTGCCAGCAGTGACTGGGGACAGGGCCAAGACACCCAGTAC. This chain links TRBV13-1 with TRBJ2-5, with TRBD1 matching over 9 bases. The read falls 1 residue short of the CDR3 end, and the missing part is taken from the germline J gene. The length of the CDR3 is 15 residues. Per germline, CDR1 NSHNY and CDR2 SYGAGN. With 2 bases clipped from V and 2 bases from J, the junction kept 3 bases outside the gene matches.

This clone appeared once. The gene names given are mouse names. The read ends 1 residue before the CDR3 terminus; that terminus is restored from the germline J gene. The V gene is TRBV3, the J gene TRBJ2-7, with TRBD2 identical over 10 bases. The germline V gene has CDR1 SNHLY and CDR2 FYNGKV (reference sequence). This CDR3 has 14 residues. Germline trimming cut 4 bases from V and 1 base from J; bases unmatched to any gene: 1. The CDR3 loop is CASSSTGGSYEQYF. CDR3 DNA, as far as it was read: TGTGCCAGCAGCTCGACTGGGGGGTCCTATGAACAGTAC.

To note about this clone: Mouse gene names and germline throughout. The read comes to an end 1 residue before the CDR3 does, leaving the germline J gene to fill in the end. V and J are TRBV23 and TRBJ2-5; the D call TRBD2 from the table was never checked on the DNA. The CDR3 consists of 14 residues. Looked up from germline, CDR1 is KGHTA and CDR2 is FQNQQP. The CDR3 is CSSSQMGGKDTQYF. The sequenced CDR3 bases are TGCTCCAGCAGTCAAATGGGGGGTAAAGACACCCAGTAC.